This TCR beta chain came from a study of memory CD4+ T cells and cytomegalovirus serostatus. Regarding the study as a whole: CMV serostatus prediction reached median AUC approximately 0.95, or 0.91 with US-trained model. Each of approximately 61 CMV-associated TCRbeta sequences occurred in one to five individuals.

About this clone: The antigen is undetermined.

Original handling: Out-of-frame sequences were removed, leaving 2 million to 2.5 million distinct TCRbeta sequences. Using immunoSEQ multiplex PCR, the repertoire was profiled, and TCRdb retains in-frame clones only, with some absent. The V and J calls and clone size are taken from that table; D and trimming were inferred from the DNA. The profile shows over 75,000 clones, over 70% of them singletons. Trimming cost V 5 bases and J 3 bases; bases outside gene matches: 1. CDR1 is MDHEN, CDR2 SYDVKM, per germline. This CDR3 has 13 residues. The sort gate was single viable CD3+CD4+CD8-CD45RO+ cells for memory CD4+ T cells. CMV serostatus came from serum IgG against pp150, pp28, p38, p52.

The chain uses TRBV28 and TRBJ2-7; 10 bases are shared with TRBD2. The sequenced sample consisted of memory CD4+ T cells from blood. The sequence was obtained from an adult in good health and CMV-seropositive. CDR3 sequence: CASSSGRVYEQYF. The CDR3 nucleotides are TGTGCCAGCAGTAGCGGGAGGGTCTACGAGCAGTACTTC.